Presented here are 24 T cell receptor beta chains from one specimen sequenced in a study of Graves' ophthalmopathy and Graves' hyperthyroidism. From RNA, the CDR3 regions of TCR beta chains were amplified and sequenced. Investigators did first-round RT-PCR with HTBI primers, then second-round multiplex PCR. TCRdb reprocessed the multiplex PCR reads with MiXCR, giving one entry per CDR3 protein. The sample contains 660,000 or so distinct CDR3 sequences, 35% to 45% of which appear only once. Source material: peripheral blood. These receptors were collected from an adult man with Graves' ophthalmopathy.

This clonotype was recorded at least ten times. The V and J genes are TRBV5-1 and TRBJ2-5; unclear D gene. Trimming cost V 1 base and J 1 base, with 8 bases left between them. Germline V gives CDR1 SGHRS, CDR2 YFSETQ. The CDR3 runs to 14 residues. Here the CDR3 reads CASSLLVAQETQYF. CDR3 bases: TGCGCCAGCAGCTTGCTCGTGGCCCAAGAGACCCAGTACTTC.

This clonotype showed up just a few times. J is TRBJ1-5 and V is TRBV6-2 or TRBV6-3; 7 bases match TRBD1. The CDR3 totals 14 residues. CDR1 MNHEY and CDR2 SVGEGT come from the germline V gene. V lost 5 bases, J lost 9 bases, and 10 bases stayed unmatched. In nucleotides, the CDR3 is TGTGCCAGCAGTACCGGGACAGCGTTTCTGCCCCAGCATTTT. This translates into CASSTGTAFLPQHF.

The sample holds many counts of this clonotype. The chain employs TRBV7-9 and TRBJ1-2; D perhaps matches TRBD1 (5 bases). Trimming removed 5 bases at V and 4 bases at J, with 14 bases between. Germline CDR1 reads SEHNR; CDR2 reads FQNEAQ (reference sequence). The CDR3 consists of 14 residues. CDR3 loop: CASSPGGDLYGYTF. CDR3 sequence (DNA): TGTGCCAGCAGCCCCGGGGGGGACCTCTATGGCTACACCTTC.

With respect to this clonotype: Just one base apart from a much larger clone, this may be a read error. CDR3 protein: CAGSEQQFRQETQYF. As DNA, the CDR3 is TGTGCCGGCAGTGAACAGCAGTTTAGGCAAGAGACCCAGTACTTC. This rearrangement joins TRBV6-1 to TRBJ2-5; no definite D call. The CDR3 consists of 15 residues. CDR1 MNHNS and CDR2 SASEGT come from the germline V gene.

This clonotype was picked up many times. This rearrangement joins TRBV20-1 to TRBJ2-7, with TRBD2 matching 8 bases. The CDR3 loop spans 12 amino acids. V lost 7 bases and J lost 1; bases outside the gene matches: 3. The germline gives CDR1 DFQATT, CDR2 SNEGSKA (reference sequence). DNA of the CDR3: TGCAGTGTGCTAGCGGGTTCCTACGAGCAGTACTTC. Its protein is CSVLAGSYEQYF.

Details on this clonotype: One end of the junction does not line up with germline, which may come from a read error. CDR3 protein: CASSLDSNTRELFF. The CDR3 region has the DNA TGTGCCAGCAGCTTGGACTCAAACACCAGGGAGCTGTTTTTT. The chain carries TRBV7-2 and TRBJ2-2; the D gene is possibly TRBD2 (5 bases). This CDR3 is 14 amino acids long. Germline loops: CDR1 SGHTA, CDR2 FQGNSA. The whole variable domain, remainder taken from reference TRBV7-2 and TRBJ2-2, is GAGVSQSPSNKVTEKGKDVELRCDPISGHTALYWYRQSLGQGLEFLIYFQGNSAPDKSGLPSDRFSAERTGGSVSTLTIQRTQQEDSAVYLCASSLDSNTRELFFGEGSRLTVL.

This clonotype was observed many times. J is TRBJ1-4 and V is TRBV5-1; D is unclear. Trimming shortened V by 4 bases and J by 4 bases, and 11 bases separated the two germline ends. The CDR3 runs to 14 residues. Germline V CDR1 and CDR2: SGHRS, YFSETQ. The CDR3 loop is CASSGRGGNEKLFF. CDR3 sequence (DNA): TGCGCCAGCAGCGGTCGGGGAGGTAATGAAAAACTGTTTTTT.

The rearrangement uses TRBV20-1 and TRBJ2-7; TRBD1 matches at 8 bases. The CDR3 spans 15 residues. Looked up from germline, CDR1 is DFQATT and CDR2 is SNEGSKA (reference sequence). V was pared by 1 base and J by 2 bases, with 7 bases of the junction left unmatched. The DNA for the CDR3 is TGCAGTGCTAGAGGCGAAGGGACAGGCCCCTACGAGCAGTACTTC. It translates to CSARGEGTGPYEQYF.

This clonotype was seen only a few times. The V gene is TRBV10-3, the J gene TRBJ2-1; the match to TRBD2 covers 7 bases. The CDR3 has 15 residues. Germline V gene sequence: CDR1 ENHRY, CDR2 SYGVKD. Unmatched junction bases numbered 6, after V lost 2 bases and J lost 5 bases. In DNA, the CDR3 is TGTGCCATCAGTGAGGGGGCGGGGGAGCACAATGAGCAGTTCTTC. It translates to CAISEGAGEHNEQFF.

The rearrangement joins TRBV29-1 to TRBJ1-3; no clear D gene. The CDR3 runs 14 residues. Germline V gives CDR1 SQVTM, CDR2 ANQGSEA. Trimming stripped 3 bases from V and 4 bases from J, with 13 bases between. CDR3 loop: CSVDVGRPGNTIYF. As DNA, the CDR3 is TGCAGCGTTGATGTCGGGAGGCCAGGAAACACCATATATTTT.

This chain uses TRBV6-5 with TRBJ2-2; D remains unclear. Trimming stripped 5 bases from V and 2 bases from J, with 6 bases between. The CDR3 spans 13 residues. Looked up from germline, CDR1 is MNHEY and CDR2 is SVGAGI. CDR3 sequence reads: CASSTDNTGELFF. The CDR3 bases are TGTGCCAGCAGTACAGACAACACCGGGGAGCTGTTTTTT.

This clonotype has ten or more counts. The genes are TRBV2 and TRBJ1-2, with TRBD1 matching over 7 bases. Trimming removed 10 bases from V and 2 bases from J; junction bases left unmatched: 4. Germline CDR1 SNHLY, CDR2 FYNNEI. The CDR3 contains 12 residues. The CDR3 region is CATGTDNYGYTF. The CDR3 region has the DNA TGTGCCACAGGGACAGACAACTATGGCTACACCTTC.

The chain combines TRBV4-2 with TRBJ2-5; possibly TRBD1 for D (7 bases). Per the germline V gene, CDR1 is LGHNA and CDR2 is YNFKEQ. Trimming took off 0 bases at V and 5 bases at J, with 13 bases between the two ends. This CDR3 is built from 15 residues. CDR3 in amino acids: CASSQDEGAGETQYF. DNA for the CDR3: TGTGCCAGCAGCCAAGATGAGGGGGCGGGGGAGACCCAGTACTTC.

The rearrangement links TRBV7-9 to TRBJ2-6, with no clear D. Trimming took 4 bases from V and 4 from J, leaving 11 bases between them. CDR1 is SEHNR and CDR2 is FQNEAQ in the germline V gene (reference sequence). The CDR3 is made up of 15 amino acids. The CDR3 loop is CASSSGRAGANVLTF. The CDR3 DNA reads TGTGCCAGCAGCTCCGGCCGTGCGGGGGCCAACGTCCTGACTTTC.

The chain is built from TRBV19 and TRBJ2-7, with 10 bases fitting TRBD1. Germline V lookup: CDR1 LNHDA, CDR2 SQIVND (reference sequence). After removal of 3 bases from V and 9 bases from J, the junction contained 11 bases not matched to a gene. This CDR3 region has 15 residues. CDR3 residues: CASSIPGQGTDTQYF. The CDR3 region has the DNA TGTGCCAGTAGTATCCCGGGACAGGGGACAGATACGCAGTACTTC.

This clonotype was recorded once. This sequence joins TRBV7-3 and TRBJ2-5; 7 nucleotides line up with TRBD2. V was pared by 3 bases and J by 2 bases, with 6 bases of the junction left unmatched. The CDR3 sequence is 15 residues long. Germline loops: CDR1 SGHTA, CDR2 FQGTGA. CDR3 region: CASSLVAGFQETQYF. The CDR3 DNA sequence: TGTGCCAGCAGCTTGGTAGCGGGTTTTCAAGAGACCCAGTACTTC.

The chain uses TRBV10-2 and TRBJ2-7; 7 bases are a match to TRBD1. Germline CDR1 reads WSHSY; CDR2 reads SAAADI. V lost 9 bases and J lost 7; bases outside the gene matches: 12. This CDR3 contains 13 residues. This CDR3 reads CASEGAGGGEQYF. The DNA of the CDR3 is TGCGCCAGTGAGGGGGCAGGGGGTGGGGAGCAGTACTTC.

This clonotype was recorded a few times. The J gene is TRBJ2-7, the V gene TRBV20-1; TRBD2 matches at 14 bases. There are 17 residues in the CDR3. Germline V gene lookup returns CDR1 DFQATT and CDR2 SNEGSKA (reference sequence). V was clipped by 4 bases and J by 2 bases; unmatched bases: 10. CDR3 sequence reads: CSATGLAGADVAYEQYF. Written as DNA, the CDR3 is TGCAGTGCTACGGGACTAGCGGGAGCCGACGTTGCCTACGAGCAGTACTTC.

The chain joins TRBV12-3 or TRBV12-4 to TRBJ2-2; 8 bases line up with TRBD2. The CDR3 has 13 residues. Trimming cost V 4 bases and J 6 bases; bases outside gene matches: 1. CDR3 region: CASSYGRAGELFF. The CDR3 nucleotides are TGTGCCAGCAGTTACGGGAGGGCCGGGGAGCTGTTTTTT.

This clonotype was found a few times. V usage is TRBV24-1 and J usage is TRBJ2-5; TRBD1 might be the D (6 bases). CDR3 length: 14 residues. V gave up 12 bases and J gave up 9 bases, with 25 bases separating them. Germline loops: CDR1 KGHDR, CDR2 SFDVKD. The CDR3 loop reads CAWSVDNRPGAQYF. DNA for the CDR3: TGTGCCTGGAGTGTCGACAACCGGCCAGGGGCCCAGTACTTC.

This clonotype appeared a few times. The J gene is TRBJ1-1, the V gene TRBV10-3; D may be TRBD1 (5 bases). Germline CDR1 ENHRY, CDR2 SYGVKD. CDR3 length equals 14 residues. Trimming shortened V by 3 bases and J by 3 bases, and 11 bases separated the two germline ends. CDR3: CAISETGRDTEAFF. The CDR3 DNA follows: TGTGCCATCAGTGAAACGGGGCGGGACACTGAAGCTTTCTTT.

Comments on this clonotype: A read error may explain this, as a much larger clone is one base away. This chain joins TRBV25-1 and TRBJ2-5, with D perhaps matching TRBD2 (6 bases). V lost 6 bases, J lost 0 bases, and 17 bases lay in between. Per the germline V gene, CDR1 is MGHDK and CDR2 is SYGVNS. The CDR3 is 16 residues long. The CDR3 bases are TGTGCCAGCAGCGGGGTAGCGGAAGCGGACCAAGAGACCCAGTACTTC. Translating gives CASSGVAEADQETQYF.

This clonotype has ten or more counts. V usage is TRBV12-3 or TRBV12-4 and J usage is TRBJ1-6; D uncertain. This CDR3 has 16 residues. V was pared by 0 bases and J by 0 bases, with 6 bases between. CDR3: CASSLAYSSYNSPLHF. The CDR3 nucleotides are TGTGCCAGCAGTTTAGCGTACAGCTCCTATAATTCACCCCTCCACTTT.

The rearrangement links TRBV24-1 to TRBJ2-3; D possibly corresponds to TRBD2 (6 bases). Trimming removed 8 bases from V and 1 base from J, with 9 bases in between. This CDR3 comprises 13 residues. Germline V lookup: CDR1 KGHDR, CDR2 SFDVKD. CDR3 sequence reads: CATTLAGTDTQYF. CDR3 coding DNA: TGTGCCACCACACTAGCAGGCACAGATACGCAGTATTTT.